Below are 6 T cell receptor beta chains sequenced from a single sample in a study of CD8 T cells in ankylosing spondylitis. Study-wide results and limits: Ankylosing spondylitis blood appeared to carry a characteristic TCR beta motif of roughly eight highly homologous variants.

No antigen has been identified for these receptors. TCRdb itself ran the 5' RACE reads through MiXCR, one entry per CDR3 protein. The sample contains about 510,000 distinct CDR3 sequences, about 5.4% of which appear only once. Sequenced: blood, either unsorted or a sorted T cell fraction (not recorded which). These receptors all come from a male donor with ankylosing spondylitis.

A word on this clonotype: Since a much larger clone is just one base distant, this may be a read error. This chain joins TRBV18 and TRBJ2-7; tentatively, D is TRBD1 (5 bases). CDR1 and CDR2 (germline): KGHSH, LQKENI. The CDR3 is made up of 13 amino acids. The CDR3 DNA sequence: TGTACCAGCTCACCACGCAGGGCCTACGAGCAGTACTTC. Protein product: CTSSPRRAYEQYF. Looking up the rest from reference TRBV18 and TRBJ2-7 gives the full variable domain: NAGVMQNPRHLVRRRGQEARLRCSPMKGHSHVYWYRQLPEEGLKFMVYLQKENIIDESGMPKERFSAEFPKEGPSILRIQQVVRGDSAAYFCTSSPRRAYEQYFGPGTRLTVT.

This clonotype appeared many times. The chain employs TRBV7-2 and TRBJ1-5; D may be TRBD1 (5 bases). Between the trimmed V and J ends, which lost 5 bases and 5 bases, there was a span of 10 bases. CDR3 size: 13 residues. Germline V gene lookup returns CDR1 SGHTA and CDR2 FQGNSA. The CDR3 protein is CASSIQDHQPQHF. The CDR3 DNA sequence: TGTGCCAGCAGCATACAGGACCATCAGCCCCAGCATTTT.

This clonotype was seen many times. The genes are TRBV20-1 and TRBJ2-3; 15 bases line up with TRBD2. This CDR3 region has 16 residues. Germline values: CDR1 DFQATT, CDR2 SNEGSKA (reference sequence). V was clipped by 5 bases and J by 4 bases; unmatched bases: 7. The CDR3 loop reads CSASGLAGGPADTQYF. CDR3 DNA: TGCAGTGCTTCCGGACTAGCGGGAGGGCCAGCAGATACGCAGTATTTT.

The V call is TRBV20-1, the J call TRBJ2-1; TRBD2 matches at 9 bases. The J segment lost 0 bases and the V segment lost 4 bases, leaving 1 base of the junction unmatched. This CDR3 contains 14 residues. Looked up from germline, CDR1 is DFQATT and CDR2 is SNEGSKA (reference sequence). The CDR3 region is CSAISGSSYNEQFF. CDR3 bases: TGCAGTGCTATTAGCGGGAGCTCCTACAATGAGCAGTTCTTC.

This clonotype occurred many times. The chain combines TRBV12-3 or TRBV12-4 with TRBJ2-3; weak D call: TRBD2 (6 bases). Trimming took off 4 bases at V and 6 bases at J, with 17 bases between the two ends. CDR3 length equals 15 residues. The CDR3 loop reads CASSSQTRGADTQYF. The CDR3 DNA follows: TGTGCCAGCAGTTCCCAGACTAGAGGTGCGGATACGCAGTATTTT.

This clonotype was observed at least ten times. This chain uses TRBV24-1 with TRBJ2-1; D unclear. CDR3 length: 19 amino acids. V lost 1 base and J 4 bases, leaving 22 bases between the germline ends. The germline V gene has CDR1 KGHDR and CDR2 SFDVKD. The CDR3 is CATSDFIKRRWPFYNEQFF. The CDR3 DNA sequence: TGTGCCACCAGTGATTTTATTAAACGTCGTTGGCCCTTTTACAATGAGCAGTTCTTC.